This T cell receptor (beta chain) is drawn from a study of blood T cell repertoires in COVID-19. Overall study context: The origin of the acute and convalescent COVID-19 samples was the United States, Italy and Spain. T cells, B-cell-depleted T cells, or PBMCs supplied cDNA or gDNA.

The CDR3 is 15 amino acids. Germline trimming cut 6 bases from V and 2 bases from J; bases unmatched to any gene: 6. Germline V gene sequence: CDR1 WSHSY, CDR2 SAAADI. In the source study's methods: Cell counts per sample came from amplifying reference gene primers. Sequenced by immunoSEQ multiplex PCR; TCRdb stores in-frame clones only, minus some. The DNA gave D and trimming, while V, J and clone size come from that table. Of about 260,000 clones detected, just under 90% appear once; the ten largest clones hold roughly 3.9%. The clonotype comes from a middle-aged woman with acute or convalescent COVID-19. Sample: peripheral blood. The V gene is TRBV10-2, the J gene TRBJ1-1; TRBD1 matches at 10 bases. For the CDR3, the DNA is TGCGCCAGCAGGGATAGGACAGGGGGAAACACTGAAGCTTTCTTT. It encodes CASRDRTGGNTEAFF.